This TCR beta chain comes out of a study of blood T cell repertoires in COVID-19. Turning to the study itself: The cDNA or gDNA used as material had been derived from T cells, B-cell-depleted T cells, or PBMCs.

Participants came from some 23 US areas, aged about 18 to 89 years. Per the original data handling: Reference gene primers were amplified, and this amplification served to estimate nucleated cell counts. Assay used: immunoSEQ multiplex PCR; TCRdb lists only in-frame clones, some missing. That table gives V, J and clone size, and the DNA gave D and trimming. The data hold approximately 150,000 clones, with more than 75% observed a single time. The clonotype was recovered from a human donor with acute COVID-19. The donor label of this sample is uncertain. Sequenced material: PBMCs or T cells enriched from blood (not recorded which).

This CDR3 is CASRGLAGLQETQYF. The DNA for the CDR3 is TGCGCCAGCAGAGGACTAGCGGGGCTCCAAGAGACCCAGTACTTC. The chain couples TRBV10-1 to TRBJ2-5; 12 positions match TRBD2. With V trimmed by 6 bases and J by 1 base, 3 bases remained unmatched. The CDR3 spans 15 residues. Germline CDR1 WNHNN, CDR2 SYGVQD (reference sequence).